Listed below are T cell receptor beta chains from one sample, sequenced in a study of shared clonotypes between healthy human individuals. Profiling relied on immunoSEQ multiplex PCR, and the TCRdb table lists in-frame clones only, not all of them. The data hold millions of clones, with 85% to 95% observed a single time. Input material: naive CD8+ T cells from PBMCs. The source is a man aged 18 to 29 in good health. Some clones in this sample may be carry-over from other donors' samples. CDR3s include the opening cysteine and the closing phenylalanine or tryptophan. A D gene is named only where the DNA matches it firmly. Size tells how often a clone was seen (once, few, many) or the class of an expanded clone, and some rows leave it out.

V gene	D gene	J gene	clone size	CDR3 protein	CDR3 DNA
TRBV6-1	NA	TRBJ2-7	NA	CASRDGNSYEQYF	TGTGCCAGTAGAGACGGGAACTCCTACGAGCAGTACTTC
TRBV15	NA	TRBJ1-1	few	CATSRDGLWRTEAFF	TGTGCCACCAGCAGAGATGGGTTATGGAGAACTGAAGCTTTCTTT
TRBV7-9	TRBD2	TRBJ2-1	NA	CASSFTGGEQFF	TGTGCCAGCAGCTTCACGGGAGGTGAGCAGTTCTTC
TRBV6-5	TRBD2	TRBJ2-4	NA	CASSYSEGGLGNIQYF	TGTGCCAGCAGTTACTCTGAGGGAGGGTTAGGAAACATTCAGTACTTC
TRBV30	NA	TRBJ1-1	NA	CAWSVGGMNTEAFF	TGTGCCTGGAGTGTAGGGGGGATGAACACTGAAGCTTTCTTT
TRBV19	NA	TRBJ1-2	NA	CASSAPRRVEDYGYTF	TGTGCCAGTAGCGCCCCTCGGAGGGTAGAGGACTATGGCTACACCTTC
TRBV7-2	TRBD2	TRBJ2-5	NA	CASSITSGTKETQYF	TGTGCCAGCAGCATTACTAGCGGGACAAAAGAGACCCAGTACTTC
TRBV4-3	TRBD1	TRBJ2-7	NA	CASSQERDRPYEQYF	TGCGCCAGCAGCCAAGAAAGGGACAGACCCTACGAGCAGTACTTC
TRBV7-2	TRBD2	TRBJ2-3	NA	CASSSHIQRGSDTQYF	TGTGCCAGCAGCTCGCACATCCAGCGGGGGTCAGATACGCAGTATTTT
TRBV29-1	NA	TRBJ1-2	NA	CSVMDYSYGYTF	TGCAGCGTTATGGACTATTCCTATGGCTACACCTTC
TRBV27	TRBD1	TRBJ2-3	NA	CASSSRTGDTQYF	TGTGCCAGCAGTTCGCGGACAGGTGATACGCAGTATTTT
TRBV5-1	NA	TRBJ1-2	NA	CASTTSSGSGGYTF	TGCGCCAGCACTACCTCCTCAGGGTCGGGAGGCTACACCTTC
TRBV19	NA	TRBJ2-7	NA	CASSIRGRLMDEQYF	TGTGCCAGTAGTATACGAGGCCGGCTCATGGACGAGCAGTACTTC